Sequencing of this T cell receptor beta chain was carried out in a study of early T cells in non-severe SARS-CoV-2 infection (dated by TCRdb to the early 2020s). Study-wide context: TCR sequencing used bulk RNA from unsorted whole blood, so alpha and beta chains could not be paired.

Libraries came from 5' RACE. Instrument used: NextSeq 500. To correct for sequencing error and PCR bias, the TCR library protocol tagged individual cDNA molecules with unique molecular identifiers. Sequencing covered both TCR alpha and beta chains, and within each sample the abundances of alpha and beta sequences were tightly co-correlated. As for the original processing: Decombinator V4 was used to annotate the V gene, J gene and CDR3 of the TCR sequences. TCRs were defined as expanded if a significant change between any two time points was detected under a Poisson model with p below 0.0001. TCR abundances were normalised to the total number of TCRs sequenced per sample and were expressed as counts per million. VDJdb, accessed 1 November 2021, was searched for CMV, EBV and SARS-CoV-2 annotated TCRs, excluding TCRs annotated for multiple antigens. TCRdb itself trimmed the public reads at Q25 with fastp, ran MiXCR and retained productive beta chains. When rows share a CDR3 protein, they turn into one entry using the most common DNA and genes. TCRdb's processing, not the authors' own work, is the source of the V and J calls. The sample table holds some 66,000 distinct CDR3 sequences, of which roughly 9% were seen once. Under 4% of the sample is in the top ten clones.

This clonotype was counted ten times or more. Its antigen is unknown. Per-base qualities were not stored, and no clone one base away is much larger. A case-control design nested within a healthcare worker cohort in London, UK, was used, with weekly nasopharyngeal swab PCR tests and blood sampling performed. Healthcare workers were recruited during the week of the UK lockdown, between 23 and 31 March 2020, and followed weekly for up to roughly 15 weeks. Study-wide findings and limitations: VDJdb matching was skewed toward anti-spike CD8 responses and likely underestimated virus-specific expansions, missing private and CD4 specificities.

Sequencing was done on a sample of whole blood. The source is an adult who was a healthcare worker with PCR-confirmed SARS-CoV-2 infection or an uninfected control (not recorded which).

The nucleotide sequence reads as follows: TGTGCCATCAGGCCGGGACAGGGGGGCGATGAGCAGTTCTTC. It is translated as CAIRPGQGGDEQFF. The chain is made from TRBV10-3 and TRBJ2-1; a stretch of 11 junction bases matches TRBD1. Taken from the germline V gene, the CDR1 and CDR2 loops are ENHRY and SYGVKD. From cysteine to phenylalanine, the CDR3 is 14 amino acids long. The retained sequence is limited to the CDR3, 42 bases, with the frame set at the first base. Compared with germline, V lacks 6 bases and J lacks 8 bases; bases without a gene match: 6.